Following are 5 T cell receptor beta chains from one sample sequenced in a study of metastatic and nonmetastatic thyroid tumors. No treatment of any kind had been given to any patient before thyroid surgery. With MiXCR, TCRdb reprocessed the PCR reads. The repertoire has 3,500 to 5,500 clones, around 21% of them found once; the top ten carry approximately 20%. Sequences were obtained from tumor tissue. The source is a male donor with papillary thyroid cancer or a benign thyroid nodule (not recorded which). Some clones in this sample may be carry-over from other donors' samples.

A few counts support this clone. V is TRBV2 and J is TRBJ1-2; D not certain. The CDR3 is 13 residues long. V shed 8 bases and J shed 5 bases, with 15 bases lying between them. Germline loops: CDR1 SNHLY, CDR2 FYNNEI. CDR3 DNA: TGTGCCAGCGGACTACAGCTAGGTTATGGCTACACCTTC. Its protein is CASGLQLGYGYTF. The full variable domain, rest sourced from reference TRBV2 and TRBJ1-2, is EPEVTQTPSHQVTQMGQEVILRCVPISNHLYFYWYRQILGQKVEFLVSFYNNEISEKSEIFDDQFSVERPDGSNFTLKIRSTKLEDSAMYFCASGLQLGYGYTFGSGTRLTVV.

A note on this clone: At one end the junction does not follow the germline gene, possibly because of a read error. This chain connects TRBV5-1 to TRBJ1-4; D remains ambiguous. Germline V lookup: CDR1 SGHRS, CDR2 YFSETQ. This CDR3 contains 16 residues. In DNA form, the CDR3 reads TGCGCCAGCAGCTTGAGTGGAGGTGCAACTAGTGAAAAACAGTTTTTT. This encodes CASSLSGGATSEKQFF.

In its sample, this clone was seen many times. CDR3 amino acids: CASSNTGELFF. DNA for the CDR3: TGTGCCAGCAGCAACACCGGGGAGCTGTTTTTT. J is TRBJ2-2 and V is TRBV6-1; no clear D gene. The CDR3 has 11 amino acids. Trimming left V 6 bases short and J 2 bases short, with 1 base between. Germline V gives CDR1 MNHNS, CDR2 SASEGT.

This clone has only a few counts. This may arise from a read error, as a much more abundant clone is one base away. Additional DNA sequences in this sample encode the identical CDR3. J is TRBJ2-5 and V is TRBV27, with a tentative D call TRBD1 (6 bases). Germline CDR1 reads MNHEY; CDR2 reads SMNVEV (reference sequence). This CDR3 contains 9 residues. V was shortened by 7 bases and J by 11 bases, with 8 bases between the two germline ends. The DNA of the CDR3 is TGTGCCAGCAAAGGGGGACAGTACTTC. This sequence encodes CASKGGQYF.

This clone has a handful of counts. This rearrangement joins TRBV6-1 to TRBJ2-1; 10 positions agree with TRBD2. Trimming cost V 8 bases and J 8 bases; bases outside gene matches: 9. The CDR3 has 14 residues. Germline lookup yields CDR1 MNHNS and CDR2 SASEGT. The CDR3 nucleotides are TGTGCCAGCCGACTTCTAGCGGGAGAGTATGAGCAGTTCTTC. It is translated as CASRLLAGEYEQFF.